Reported below is one TCR beta chain. The antigen remains unidentified. From the 5' RACE reads, TCRdb called clonotypes with MiXCR, one entry per CDR3 protein. The sample contains over 45,000 distinct CDR3 sequences, 26% of which appear only once. The study's findings and limits: Tumor Treg TCRs overlapped most with tumor naive CD4+ cells. Tumor memory CD4+ T cell TCR gene usage clustered with blood and lymph node memory CD4+ cells and lymph node naive CD4+ cells.

Treg sorting used a CD4+CD25+CD127-/low gate. CDR3 length: 14 amino acids. Trimming at V came to 3 bases and at J to 6 bases, leaving 5 bases not matched to a gene. The specimen was tumor-infiltrating Tregs sorted from the breast tumor. The sequence was obtained from a female donor with breast cancer. The chain employs TRBV12-3 or TRBV12-4 and TRBJ2-5; TRBD2 aligns across 9 bases. CDR3 loop: CASSLVGLAKTQYF. CDR3 DNA: TGTGCCAGCAGTTTGGTGGGACTAGCCAAGACCCAGTACTTC.